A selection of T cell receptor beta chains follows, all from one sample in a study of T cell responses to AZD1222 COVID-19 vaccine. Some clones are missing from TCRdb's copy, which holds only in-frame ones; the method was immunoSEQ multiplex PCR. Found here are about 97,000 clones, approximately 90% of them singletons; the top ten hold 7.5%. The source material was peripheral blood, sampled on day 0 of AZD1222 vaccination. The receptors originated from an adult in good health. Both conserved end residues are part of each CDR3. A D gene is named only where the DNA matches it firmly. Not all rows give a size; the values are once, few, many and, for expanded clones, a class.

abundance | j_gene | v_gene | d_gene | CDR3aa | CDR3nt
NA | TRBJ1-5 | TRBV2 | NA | CASSVRESNQPQHF | TGTGCCAGCAGTGTTAGGGAGTCCAATCAGCCCCAGCATTTT
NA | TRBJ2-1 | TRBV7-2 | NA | CASSLGPRSYNEQFF | TGTGCCAGCAGCTTAGGACCGCGGTCGTACAATGAGCAGTTCTTC
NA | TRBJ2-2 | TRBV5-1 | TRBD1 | CASSSRQGPDTGELFF | TGCGCCAGCAGCTCGCGACAGGGGCCCGACACCGGGGAGCTGTTTTTT
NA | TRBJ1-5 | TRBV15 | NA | CATTRDYRGGSNQPQHF | TGTGCCACCACCCGGGACTATCGCGGGGGTAGCAATCAGCCCCAGCATTTT
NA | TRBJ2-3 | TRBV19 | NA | CASSIGGGTDTQYF | TGTGCCAGTAGTATCGGAGGCGGCACAGATACGCAGTATTTT
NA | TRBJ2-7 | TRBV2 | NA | CASSLQTGFEQYF | TGTGCCAGCAGTTTACAAACAGGGTTCGAGCAGTACTTC
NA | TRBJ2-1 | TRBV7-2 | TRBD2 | CASSLWGGSYNEQFF | TGTGCCAGCAGCTTATGGGGGGGTTCCTACAATGAGCAGTTCTTC
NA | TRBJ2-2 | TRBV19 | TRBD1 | CASSPRGTGRSNTGELFF | TGTGCCAGTAGTCCGCGAGGGACAGGGCGATCGAACACCGGGGAGCTGTTTTTT
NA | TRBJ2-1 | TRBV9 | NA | CASSALTGNEQFF | TGTGCCAGCAGCGCCCTCACCGGTAATGAGCAGTTCTTC
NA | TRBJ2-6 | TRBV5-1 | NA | CASGVSSDRTGSSGANVLTF | TGCGCCAGCGGAGTGTCTAGCGATAGGACAGGTTCCTCTGGGGCCAACGTCCTGACTTTC
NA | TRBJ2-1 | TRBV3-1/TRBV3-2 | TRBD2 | CASSQGREGLSRQFF | TGTGCCAGCAGCCAAGGTCGGGAGGGCCTAAGTCGGCAGTTCTTC
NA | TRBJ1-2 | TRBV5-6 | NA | CASSLREYGYTF | TGTGCCAGCAGCTTGCGTGAGTATGGCTACACCTTC
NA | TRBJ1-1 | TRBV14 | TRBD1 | CASGGQGAEAFF | TGTGCCAGCGGTGGACAGGGGGCTGAAGCTTTCTTT
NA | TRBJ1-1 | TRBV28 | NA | CASSLPATGAEAFF | TGTGCCAGCAGCCTCCCGGCCACGGGCGCTGAAGCTTTCTTT
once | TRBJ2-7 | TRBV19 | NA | CASSIRHNNHYEQYF | TGTGCCAGTAGTATAAGACATAATAACCACTACGAGCAGTACTTC
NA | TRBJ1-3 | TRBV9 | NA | CASSVGLGGNGLEYSGNTIYF | TGTGCCAGCAGCGTAGGATTAGGCGGGAACGGCCTGGAGTACTCTGGAAACACCATATATTTT
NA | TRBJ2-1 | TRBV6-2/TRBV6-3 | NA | CASSAHSSLYNEQFF | TGTGCCAGCAGTGCCCACTCCTCCCTGTACAATGAGCAGTTCTTC
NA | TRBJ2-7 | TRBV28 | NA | CASSLRYEQYF | TGTGCCAGCAGTTTACGGTACGAGCAGTACTTC
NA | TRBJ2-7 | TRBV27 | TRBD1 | CASRARTGEQYF | TGTGCCAGCAGAGCCCGGACAGGTGAGCAGTACTTC
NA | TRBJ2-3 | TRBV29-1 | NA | CSVEVSADTQYF | TGCAGCGTTGAAGTGAGCGCAGATACGCAGTATTTT
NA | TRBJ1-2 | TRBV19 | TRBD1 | CASSQDRVYGYTF | TGTGCCAGTAGTCAGGACAGGGTCTATGGCTACACCTTC
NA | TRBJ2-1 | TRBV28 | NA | CASSFEGRSYNEQFF | TGTGCCAGCAGTTTCGAGGGTCGCTCCTACAATGAGCAGTTCTTC
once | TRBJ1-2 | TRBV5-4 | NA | CASSHPLRNRYGYTF | TGTGCCAGCAGCCACCCGCTTCGAAATCGCTATGGCTACACCTTC
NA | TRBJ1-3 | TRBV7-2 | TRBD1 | CASSRDRGRAGNTIYF | TGTGCCAGCAGCCGGGACAGGGGTAGAGCTGGAAACACCATATATTTT
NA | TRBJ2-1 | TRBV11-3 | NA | CASSPGQGHEQFF | TGTGCCAGCAGCCCGGGGCAGGGGCATGAGCAGTTCTTC
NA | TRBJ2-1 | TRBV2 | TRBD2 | CASRLSGRAGDEQFF | TGTGCCAGCAGATTAAGCGGGAGGGCCGGCGATGAGCAGTTCTTC
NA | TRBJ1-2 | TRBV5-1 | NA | CASSAPAAAVDGYTF | TGCGCCAGCAGCGCCCCGGCCGCAGCGGTGGATGGCTACACCTTC
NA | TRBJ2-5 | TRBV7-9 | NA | CASSLVTVETQYF | TGTGCCAGCAGCTTAGTAACAGTAGAGACCCAGTACTTC
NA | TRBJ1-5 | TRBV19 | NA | CASSIIDSNQPQHF | TGTGCCAGTAGTATTATAGATAGCAATCAGCCCCAGCATTTT
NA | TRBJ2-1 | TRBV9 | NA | CASSLEVHNEQFF | TGTGCCAGCAGCCTGGAGGTCCACAATGAGCAGTTCTTC
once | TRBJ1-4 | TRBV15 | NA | CATSRDAGGNEKLFF | TGTGCCACCAGCAGAGATGCGGGGGGCAATGAAAAACTGTTTTTT
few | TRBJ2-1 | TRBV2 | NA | CASSLFKGEQFF | TGTGCCAGCAGTCTATTCAAGGGTGAGCAGTTCTTC